This T cell receptor (beta chain) was retrieved from a study of blood T cell repertoires in COVID-19. Turning to the study itself: Samples came from the United States, Italy and Spain, spanning acute and convalescent COVID-19. T cells, B-cell-depleted T cells, or PBMCs supplied cDNA or gDNA.

As originally analysed: How many nucleated cells were present was estimated from reference gene primer amplification. The protocol was immunoSEQ multiplex PCR, while the TCRdb copy is restricted to in-frame clones and leaves out a portion. The DNA gave D and trimming, while V, J and clone size come from that table. The sample lists 300,000 to 400,000 clones; about 91% were seen once. Followed longitudinally, the Seattle patients had been enrolled during active infection. The V end lost 0 bases, the J end lost 5 bases, and 9 bases lay between the germline ends. CDR1 is SGHTA and CDR2 is FQGNSA in the germline V gene. The CDR3 runs 14 residues.

The source is a man aged 25 to 40 with COVID-19, enrolled during active disease. V is TRBV7-2 and J is TRBJ2-3, with TRBD2 as a possible D gene (5 bases). Sequencing was done on a sample of peripheral blood. Here the CDR3 reads CASSLAGVRDTQYF. In nucleotides, the CDR3 is TGTGCCAGCAGCTTAGCGGGAGTTAGAGATACGCAGTATTTT.